This entry lists 6 T cell receptor beta chains sequenced from one sample in a study of shared clonotypes between healthy human individuals. Assay used: immunoSEQ multiplex PCR; TCRdb lists only in-frame clones, some missing. The table has fewer than 3 million clones, about nine tenths seen once. The sample consisted of naive CD4+ T cells from PBMCs. Subset here: CD45RA+ positively selected. Receptors were obtained from a man younger than 30 in good health. Some clones in this sample may be carry-over from other donors' samples.

The rearrangement joins TRBV28 to TRBJ1-4; TRBD1 is a possible D gene (6 bases). The CDR3 extends over 12 amino acids. Per the germline V gene, CDR1 is MDHEN and CDR2 is SYDVKM. Trimming took off 11 bases at V and 7 bases at J, with 14 bases between the two ends. In DNA, the CDR3 is TGTGCCCATGGGGGGGACACTGAAAAACTGTTTTTT. Translation gives CAHGGDTEKLFF.

The chain has TRBV5-1 and TRBJ1-5; TRBD1 is a possible D gene (5 bases). Germline loops: CDR1 SGHRS, CDR2 YFSETQ. Trimming stripped 4 bases from V and 5 bases from J, with 16 bases between. The CDR3 is 15 amino acids. CDR3 residues: CASSPGGWEDQPQHF. The CDR3 nucleotides read TGCGCCAGCAGCCCGGGGGGATGGGAAGATCAGCCCCAGCATTTT.

The rearrangement uses TRBV5-5 and TRBJ1-1; D is uncertain. Trimming removed 5 bases from V and 0 bases from J, with 17 bases in between. This CDR3 comprises 16 residues. CDR1 is SGHKS, CDR2 YYEKEE, per germline (reference sequence). The CDR3 loop reads CASRTDGFSMNTEAFF. The CDR3 DNA sequence: TGTGCCAGCAGGACCGACGGGTTTTCCATGAACACTGAAGCTTTCTTT.

The chain uses TRBV4-1 and TRBJ1-4; D is uncertain. Looked up from germline, CDR1 is MGHRA and CDR2 is YSYEKL. Trimming took 3 bases from V and 0 from J, leaving 8 bases between them. The CDR3 runs to 15 residues. The CDR3 DNA reads TGCGCCAGCAGCCACCCGGGAGCAACTAATGAAAAACTGTTTTTT. This translates into CASSHPGATNEKLFF.

The chain links TRBV10-1 to TRBJ2-7; TRBD2 aligns across 8 bases. Germline CDR1 reads WNHNN; CDR2 reads SYGVQD (reference sequence). The V segment lost 5 bases and the J segment 4 bases; nucleotides outside the gene matches: 13. CDR3 length equals 16 residues. CDR3 region: CASSPSRGTRKYEQYF. CDR3 nucleotides: TGCGCCAGCAGTCCAAGCCGGGGGACTAGGAAGTACGAGCAGTACTTC.

The V call is TRBV9, the J call TRBJ1-3, with a possible D match to TRBD1 (6 bases). Trimming stripped 4 bases from V and 0 bases from J, with 20 bases between. Germline CDR1 SGDLS, CDR2 YYNGEE. The CDR3 contains 18 residues. The CDR3 spells CASSPPVKGELSGNTIYF. The CDR3 DNA sequence: TGTGCCAGCAGCCCCCCCGTAAAGGGGGAACTCTCTGGAAACACCATATATTTT.